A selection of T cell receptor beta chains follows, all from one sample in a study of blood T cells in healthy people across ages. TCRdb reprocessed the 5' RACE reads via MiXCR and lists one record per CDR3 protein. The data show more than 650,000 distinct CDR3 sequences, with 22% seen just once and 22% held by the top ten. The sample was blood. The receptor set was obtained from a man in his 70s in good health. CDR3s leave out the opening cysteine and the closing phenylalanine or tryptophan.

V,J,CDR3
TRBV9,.,ASSVLFRYEQY
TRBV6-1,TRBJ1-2,ASSETVGYT
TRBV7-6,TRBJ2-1,ASSLSGPTYNEQF
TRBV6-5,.,ASRRFPKNNEQF
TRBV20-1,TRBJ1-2,SARDRVTGGFGYGYT
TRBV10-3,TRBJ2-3,AIRETGSTDTQY
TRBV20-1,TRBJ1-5,SARRPTGNQPQH
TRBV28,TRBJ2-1,ASLQGGGAYNEQF
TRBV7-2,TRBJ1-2,ASSLDYARAIYGYT
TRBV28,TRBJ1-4,ASSSERRMLELF
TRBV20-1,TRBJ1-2,SARDTEYGYT
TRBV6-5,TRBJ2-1,ASSYSFRQGRSYNEQF
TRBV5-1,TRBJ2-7,ASSFGLEARKQY
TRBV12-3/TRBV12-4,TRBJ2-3,ASSTVNTQY
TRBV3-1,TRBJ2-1,ASSQWGLASNEQF
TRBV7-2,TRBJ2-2,ASFPLAAPSGELF
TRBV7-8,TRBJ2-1,ASSSTPWEQF
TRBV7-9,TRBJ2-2,ASSFSGTGELF
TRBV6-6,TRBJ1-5,ASSYAGGGNQPQH
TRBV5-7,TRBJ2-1,ASSLSGTSFYNEQF
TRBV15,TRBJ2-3,ATSREVVFKDTQY
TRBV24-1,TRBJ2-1,ATSDTLSGSFNEQF
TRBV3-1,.,ASSHLRREQF
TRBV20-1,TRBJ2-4,SGEGIAKNIQY
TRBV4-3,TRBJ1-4,ASSQDLGRAEKLF
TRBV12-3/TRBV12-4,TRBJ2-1,ASSLEAAGSSYNEQF
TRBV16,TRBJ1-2,ASSQSPGIWGGYT
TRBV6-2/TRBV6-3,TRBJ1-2,ASTQQGAYYGYT
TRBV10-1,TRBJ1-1,ASRTQRGEAF
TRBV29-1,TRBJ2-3,SAAPDSTDTQY